This T cell receptor beta chain was identified during a study of vaccination effects on CD4 cells after COVID-19. In its sample, this clone was seen once. Its antigen is not identified. Clones were read by immunoSEQ multiplex PCR, and TCRdb kept only the in-frame ones, dropping some. The sample carries 75,000 to 100,000 clones, 60% to 85% recorded once. Peptide-pool stimulation followed by sequencing identified expanded antigen-specific CD4+ clonotypes in the ViraFEST assay. Upon completion of roughly ten days in culture, CD4+ T cells were isolated. Each participant received a vaccine that was either BNT162b2 or mRNA-1273, given as two doses. Trimming took off 5 bases at V and 7 bases at J, with 12 bases between the two ends. This CDR3 has 13 amino acids. CDR1 is SGHTA, CDR2 FQGNSA, per germline.

The sequencing used CD4+ T cells from PBMCs cultured with HCoV-OC43 spike peptides, collected after COVID-19 vaccination. Subset indicated: HCoV-OC43 spike overlapping peptide pool stimulation. The receptor comes from a human donor who received a COVID-19 vaccine. The V call is TRBV7-2, the J call TRBJ1-5; D is ambiguous. The CDR3 here is CASSTSYGQPQHF. CDR3 bases: TGTGCCAGCAGCACCTCCTACGGACAGCCCCAGCATTTT.